The clone carrying this TCR beta chain was seen more than once but under ten times. Its antigen remains unknown. TCR beta cDNA libraries included unique molecular identifiers. TCRdb itself ran the PCR reads through MiXCR, one entry per CDR3 protein. Of 500,000 to 600,000 distinct CDR3 sequences in the sample, 40% to 50% are singletons; the top ten hold approximately 1.7%. The data are from a study of post-analysis software for immune sequencing data. Overall study: Included among the disease courses, which were recorded for the cohort, were relapsing-remitting, secondary progressive and progressive-relapsing multiple sclerosis. The study's findings and limits: People with multiple sclerosis had a significantly lower normalized Chao1 diversity than controls did. The study found TRBV5-6, TRBV5-1 and TRBV20-1 among a few TRBV segments more frequent in patients than controls.

From germline, CDR1 is MNHEY and CDR2 SMNVEV (reference sequence). CDR3 size: 16 residues. V shed 5 bases, J shed 4 bases, and the junction held 12 bases outside the gene matches. Sequencing was done on a sample of blood. This sequence originates from a girl aged 5 to 17 with multiple sclerosis. This chain connects TRBV27 to TRBJ1-2; 8 bases fit TRBD1. The CDR3 sequence is CASSSGDTQGAYGYTF. The DNA of the CDR3 is TGTGCCAGCAGTAGCGGGGACACTCAGGGGGCCTATGGCTACACCTTC.